This is a list of T cell receptor beta chains from one sample in a study of OX40 agonist ivuxolimab in advanced cancers. Method: immunoSEQ multiplex PCR; TCRdb's copy keeps in-frame clones and lacks some. This sample has more than 50,000 clones, with 80% found just once. This sample comprised CD4+ or CD8+ T cells sorted from blood, obtained in a trial of the OX40 agonist ivuxolimab. Receptors were obtained from an adult with an advanced solid tumor such as melanoma, head and neck, liver or kidney cancer. CDR3s include the opening cysteine and the closing phenylalanine or tryptophan. The order of the fields is clone size, D gene, V gene, J gene, CDR3 DNA, CDR3 protein. The D gene is left open where the match is weak. Some rows mark clone size as missing; the rest say once, few, many or name a class of expanded clone.

NA	NA	TRBV4-1	TRBJ1-2	TGCGCCAGCAGCCAAGTTATGGCAGACCCCGTCTATGGCTACACCTTC	CASSQVMADPVYGYTF
NA	TRBD2	TRBV7-2	TRBJ2-7	TGTGCCAGCAGCTTATTCCTAGCGGGGGTATACGAGCAGTACTTC	CASSLFLAGVYEQYF
NA	NA	TRBV7-2	TRBJ1-1	TGTGCCAGCAGCCCCCTCCGGCTCACTGAAGCTTTCTTT	CASSPLRLTEAFF
once	NA	TRBV6-4	TRBJ1-1	TGTGCCAGCAGTGCCACACAGGCTTCGAACACTGAAGCTTTCTTT	CASSATQASNTEAFF
NA	TRBD2	TRBV11-3	TRBJ2-5	TGTGCCAGCAGCCTCAGACTAGCGGGGGGCCAAGAGACCCAGTACTTC	CASSLRLAGGQETQYF
NA	NA	TRBV6-6	TRBJ1-3	TGTGCCAGCACCTCTCGGGGGGGCACTGGAAACACCATATATTTT	CASTSRGGTGNTIYF
NA	NA	TRBV7-2	TRBJ2-1	TGTGCCAGCAGCCTAAACACTGCAGGGGCCCATCAGCGGTTCTTC	CASSLNTAGAHQRFF
NA	NA	TRBV30	TRBJ1-1	TGTGCCTGGAGTGTACTCCCGGATATGAACACTGAAGCTTTCTTT	CAWSVLPDMNTEAFF
NA	NA	TRBV6-1	TRBJ1-5	TGTGCCAGCAGTGACCCGGCCGGAGATCAGCCCCAGCATTTT	CASSDPAGDQPQHF
NA	NA	TRBV9	TRBJ2-1	TGTGCCAGCAGCACCGGGACCTCACACCCCCTAGCCGAGCAGTTCTTC	CASSTGTSHPLAEQFF
NA	NA	TRBV7-8	TRBJ1-2	TGTGCCAGCAGCCTGGGGCCGGACACCTTGTATGGCTACACCTTC	CASSLGPDTLYGYTF
NA	NA	TRBV6-5	TRBJ1-2	TGTGCCAGCAGTTACTCGCGGGGGAGCTATGGCTACACCTTC	CASSYSRGSYGYTF
NA	TRBD2	TRBV11-2	TRBJ2-7	TGTGCCAGCAGCTTAGTCCAGCGGGACTACGAGCAGTACTTC	CASSLVQRDYEQYF
NA	TRBD1	TRBV19	TRBJ2-7	TGTGCCAGTAGTCCACCAGGACAGGGGGTCCCCTACGAGCAGTACTTC	CASSPPGQGVPYEQYF
NA	NA	TRBV7-8	TRBJ1-5	TGTGCCAGCAGCTTAGCCGGGAAGATCGGTCAGCCCCAGCATTTT	CASSLAGKIGQPQHF
NA	TRBD1	TRBV28	TRBJ1-1	TGTGCCAGCAGCTCGCCCGGGACAGGGTTCACTGAAGCTTTCTTT	CASSSPGTGFTEAFF